One and the same sample provided the 27 T cell receptor beta chains below, sequenced in a study of blood T cell repertoires in COVID-19. Produced via immunoSEQ multiplex PCR; TCRdb's table is partial and in-frame only. Of a few hundred thousand clones in the sample, 86% were seen once. Sequencing used peripheral blood. These TCRs come from a man aged 55 to 70 with acute or convalescent COVID-19.

This clone was seen a few times. V usage is TRBV14 and J usage is TRBJ1-6; TRBD1 aligns across 10 bases. The CDR3 length is 16 residues. Germline CDR1 SGHDN, CDR2 FVKESK. Trimming at V came to 4 bases and at J to 10 bases, leaving 10 bases not matched to a gene. This chain's CDR3 is CASSPDRGMIGSPLHF. The CDR3 DNA is TGTGCCAGCAGCCCGGACAGGGGGATGATCGGCTCACCCCTCCACTTT.

The J gene is TRBJ2-2, the V gene TRBV24-1; 9 bases are shared with TRBD1. CDR3 length: 16 residues. Trimming at V came to 4 bases and at J to 2 bases, leaving 4 bases not matched to a gene. CDR1 KGHDR and CDR2 SFDVKD come from the germline V gene. The CDR3 spells CATSEDRGGNTGELFF. The CDR3 nucleotides read TGTGCCACCAGTGAGGACAGGGGAGGAAACACCGGGGAGCTGTTTTTT.

The V gene is TRBV5-1, the J gene TRBJ1-1; 7 bases map to TRBD1. CDR1 is SGHRS and CDR2 is YFSETQ in the germline V gene. CDR3 length: 15 residues. The V gene end was trimmed by 4 bases and the J gene end by 5 bases; junction bases not matched to a gene: 11. The CDR3 loop is CASSNSLTGTTEAFF. The CDR3 DNA reads TGCGCCAGCAGCAATTCGCTGACAGGGACGACTGAAGCTTTCTTT.

V usage is TRBV7-2 and J usage is TRBJ2-7; 13 positions match TRBD2. Looked up from germline, CDR1 is SGHTA and CDR2 is FQGNSA. CDR3 length equals 15 residues. V shed 6 bases and J 7 bases; nucleotides not matched to a gene: 9. Here the CDR3 DNA reads TGTGCCAGCAGACAACTAGCGGGAGGGCCAGGAGAGCAGTACTTC. Amino acids: CASRQLAGGPGEQYF.

The CDR3 DNA reads as TGTGCCAGCAGTTATTCCCAAGGACAGGGCCTCCTTGACAAGCAGTACTTC. Amino acids: CASSYSQGQGLLDKQYF. This chain uses TRBV6-2 or TRBV6-3 with TRBJ2-7; 8 bases are a match to TRBD1. CDR3 size: 17 residues. J was trimmed by 8 bases and V by 3 bases; bases with no gene match: 18. Germline CDR1 MNHEY, CDR2 SVGEGT.

This chain links TRBV3-1 (or the pseudogene TRBV3-2) with TRBJ1-3, with 8 nucleotides matching TRBD1. CDR3 length: 18 residues. Germline CDR1 reads LGHDT; CDR2 reads YNNKEL (reference sequence). V trimming: 2 bases; J trimming: 1 base; junction bases outside the gene matches: 10. Here the CDR3 DNA reads TGTGCCAGCAGCCAACGGACAGGGAGTTTTTTGTCTGGAAACACCATATATTTT. Amino acids: CASSQRTGSFLSGNTIYF.

The rearrangement links TRBV9 to TRBJ2-7, with 8 bases lining up with TRBD2. The CDR3 is made up of 15 amino acids. CDR1 is SGDLS and CDR2 is YYNGEE in the germline V gene. V was pared by 4 bases and J by 5 bases, with 11 bases of the junction left unmatched. DNA for the CDR3: TGTGCCAGCAGCCGCACGGCGGGAGGATGGGACGAGCAGTACTTC. Its translation: CASSRTAGGWDEQYF.

The gene calls are TRBV30 and TRBJ2-1, with 12 bases matching TRBD2. V dropped 0 bases and J dropped 5; count of bases not matched to a gene: 2. CDR1 is GTSNPN and CDR2 is SVGIG in the germline V gene (reference sequence). This CDR3 is 15 amino acids long. CDR3 nucleotides: TGTGCCTGGAGTGTAGGACTAGCGGGACACAATGAGCAGTTCTTC. Translation gives CAWSVGLAGHNEQFF.

V usage is TRBV6-1 and J usage is TRBJ1-5; 9 nucleotides match TRBD1. Trimming took 0 bases from V and 4 from J; bases not matched to a gene: 1. Germline V gives CDR1 MNHNS, CDR2 SASEGT. CDR3 length: 15 residues. DNA for the CDR3: TGTGCCAGCAGTGAAGCCGGGACAGGGAATCAGCCCCAGCATTTT. Protein product: CASSEAGTGNQPQHF.

The chain uses TRBV19 and TRBJ2-2; 9 positions agree with TRBD1. CDR3 length equals 15 residues. Unmatched junction bases numbered 5, after V lost 5 bases and J lost 4 bases. The germline V gene has CDR1 LNHDA and CDR2 SQIVND (reference sequence). For the CDR3, the DNA is TGTGCCAGTAGTCGACAGGGGGAATCCACCGGGGAGCTGTTTTTT. It specifies CASSRQGESTGELFF.

The chain uses TRBV7-6 and TRBJ1-3; perhaps TRBD1 as D (5 bases). Germline V gene data show CDR1 as SGHVS and CDR2 as FNYEAQ. Trimming took 0 bases from V and 0 from J, leaving 18 bases between them. This CDR3 contains 19 residues. The CDR3 DNA sequence: TGTGCCAGCAGCTTAGCGCAGGGCCGTATATCGGGCTCTGGAAACACCATATATTTT. It encodes CASSLAQGRISGSGNTIYF.

Concerning this clone itself: Germline and junction disagree at one end, which may indicate a read error. The V gene is TRBV7-7, the J gene TRBJ2-1, with 7 nucleotides matching TRBD2. The V gene's germline CDR1 is SSHAT and CDR2 FNYEAQ (reference sequence). CDR3 length: 15 residues. For the CDR3, the DNA is TGTGCTAGCAGCCCTTCTGGGGAGGGGTTTAGTGAGCAGTTCTTC. Protein product: CASSPSGEGFSEQFF. Drawing the rest from reference TRBV7-7 and TRBJ2-1, the complete variable domain is GAGVSQSPRYKVTKRGQDVTLRCDPISSHATLYWYQQALGQGPEFLTYFNYEAQPDKSGLPSDRFSAERPEGSISTLTIQRTEQRDSAMYRCASSPSGEGFSEQFFGPGTRLTVL.

The V and J genes are TRBV7-2 and TRBJ2-2; a weak D match, TRBD2 (6 bases). The V gene lost 5 bases and the J gene lost 0 bases, with 13 bases spanning the gap. Germline V gene sequence: CDR1 SGHTA, CDR2 FQGNSA. CDR3 length: 16 residues. The chain's CDR3 is CASSEFGGSNTGELFF. In nucleotides, the CDR3 is TGTGCCAGCAGCGAATTCGGGGGTTCGAACACCGGGGAGCTGTTTTTT.

This chain links TRBV3-1 (or the pseudogene TRBV3-2) with TRBJ1-4; D ambiguous. CDR3 length equals 14 residues. The germline V gene has CDR1 LGHDT and CDR2 YNNKEL (reference sequence). V was trimmed by 3 bases and J by 0 bases, leaving 5 bases between them. In DNA form, the CDR3 reads TGTGCCAGCAGCCAGGCTTCAACTAATGAAAAACTGTTTTTT. Translated: CASSQASTNEKLFF.

The V call is TRBV20-1, the J call TRBJ1-5; no firm D call. The CDR3 is 11 amino acids. In germline, CDR1 is DFQATT, CDR2 SNEGSKA (reference sequence). The germline V and J ends were trimmed by 3 bases and 3 bases, with 3 bases remaining between them. For the CDR3, the DNA is TGCAGTGCTAGTCACAATCAGCCCCAGCATTTT. Residues: CSASHNQPQHF.

V and J are TRBV28 and TRBJ1-2; 8 nucleotides agree with TRBD1. Germline V CDR1 and CDR2: MDHEN, SYDVKM. CDR3 length equals 16 residues. The V gene end was trimmed by 4 bases and the J gene end by 6 bases; junction bases not matched to a gene: 13. This CDR3 reads CASSSPDRGYFDGYTF. The CDR3 DNA reads TGTGCCAGCAGTTCCCCCGACAGGGGTTACTTTGATGGCTACACCTTC.

The J gene is TRBJ2-5, the V gene TRBV5-1; 12 bases map to TRBD1. Germline V lookup: CDR1 SGHRS, CDR2 YFSETQ. There are 18 residues in the CDR3. The V gene end was trimmed by 4 bases and the J gene end by 3 bases; junction bases not matched to a gene: 13. This CDR3 reads CASSHGTGGRQREETQYF. CDR3 in DNA: TGCGCCAGCAGCCACGGGACAGGGGGCCGCCAGCGGGAAGAGACCCAGTACTTC.

The chain recombines TRBV4-3 with TRBJ2-6, with a weak D call TRBD2 (6 bases). Germline CDR1 and CDR2: LGHNA and YSLEER. V shed 4 bases and J shed 4 bases, with 11 bases lying between them. The CDR3 is 15 amino acids. CDR3 nucleotides: TGCGCCAGCAGCCTATACGGGAGCGGGGCCAACGTCCTGACTTTC. Its translation is CASSLYGSGANVLTF.

CDR3 DNA: TGTGCCAGCAGCTTAGATCGGGGGGGTCAGCCCCAGCATTTT. This encodes CASSLDRGGQPQHF. The chain combines TRBV11-2 with TRBJ1-5, with D perhaps TRBD1 (5 bases). This CDR3 is 14 amino acids long. Germline V gene sequence: CDR1 SGHAT, CDR2 FQNNGV. Trimming stripped 0 bases from V and 6 bases from J, with 9 bases between. The complete variable domain, with remaining parts taken from reference TRBV11-2 and TRBJ1-5, reads EAGVAQSPRYKIIEKRQSVAFWCNPISGHATLYWYQQILGQGPKLLIQFQNNGVVDDSQLPKDRFSAERLKGVDSTLKIQPAKLEDSAVYLCASSLDRGGQPQHFGDGTRLSIL.

The chain has TRBV6-1 and TRBJ2-7, with D unresolved. This CDR3 is 16 amino acids long. Between the trimmed V and J ends, which lost 2 bases and 1 base, there was a span of 15 bases. CDR1 is MNHNS, CDR2 SASEGT, per germline. The CDR3 region is CASSELPAPGSYEQYF. DNA of the CDR3: TGTGCCAGCAGTGAACTACCAGCGCCTGGGTCCTACGAGCAGTACTTC.

The chain uses TRBV4-2 and TRBJ2-7; 7 bases match TRBD1. Unmatched junction bases numbered 6, after V lost 4 bases and J lost 0 bases. CDR3 length equals 15 residues. Germline values: CDR1 LGHNA, CDR2 YNFKEQ. CDR3 residues: CASSPGTEPSYEQYF. The CDR3 DNA reads as TGTGCCAGCAGCCCCGGGACAGAGCCCTCCTACGAGCAGTACTTC.

V usage is TRBV28 and J usage is TRBJ2-1; D possibly corresponds to TRBD1 (6 bases). V dropped 5 bases and J dropped 8 bases, with 13 bases sitting between them. This CDR3 has 13 amino acids. Germline V gene data show CDR1 as MDHEN and CDR2 as SYDVKM. This CDR3 reads CASSLGQKDEQFF. The CDR3, as DNA: TGTGCCAGCAGTCTTGGACAGAAGGATGAGCAGTTCTTC.

V usage is TRBV5-6 and J usage is TRBJ1-5; a possible D gene is TRBD1 (5 bases). Per germline, CDR1 SGHDT and CDR2 YYEEEE. Trimming removed 2 bases from V and 3 bases from J, with 9 bases in between. This CDR3 spans 14 amino acids. Written as DNA, the CDR3 is TGTGCCAGCAGCTTTGCAGGGCCCAATCAGCCCCAGCATTTT. Translated: CASSFAGPNQPQHF. The full variable domain, its missing parts supplied by reference TRBV5-6 and TRBJ1-5, is DAGVTQSPTHLIKTRGQQVTLRCSPKSGHDTVSWYQQALGQGPQFIFQYYEEEERQRGNFPDRFSGHQFPNYSSELNVNALLLGDSALYLCASSFAGPNQPQHFGDGTRLSIL.

This sequence joins TRBV11-3 and TRBJ2-5; possibly TRBD2 for D (5 bases). From germline, CDR1 is SGHNT and CDR2 YENEEA. V dropped 4 bases and J dropped 0 bases, with 12 bases sitting between them. CDR3 length: 15 residues. The CDR3 here is CASSSRGSYQETQYF. Written as DNA, the CDR3 is TGTGCCAGCAGCTCCCGCGGGTCGTACCAAGAGACCCAGTACTTC.

As to this clone: The sample holds other DNA sequences that translate to the same CDR3. The chain couples TRBV9 to TRBJ2-3; the match to TRBD2 covers 7 bases. V trimming: 4 bases; J trimming: 3 bases; junction bases outside the gene matches: 11. The CDR3 is 16 amino acids. Germline V lookup: CDR1 SGDLS, CDR2 YYNGEE. CDR3 in amino acids: CASSPRGGGSTDTQYF. CDR3 sequence (DNA): TGTGCCAGCAGCCCGAGGGGTGGCGGGAGTACAGATACGCAGTATTTT.

The rearrangement uses TRBV28 and TRBJ1-2; D call uncertain. The germline V gene has CDR1 MDHEN and CDR2 SYDVKM. This CDR3 spans 15 amino acids. Trimming removed 7 bases at V and 1 base at J, with 16 bases between. The CDR3 reads CASNNLQRFNYGYTF. CDR3 nucleotide sequence: TGTGCCAGCAACAATCTTCAGAGGTTTAACTATGGCTACACCTTC.

The chain is built from TRBV9 and TRBJ1-3; 9 bases match TRBD1. CDR3 length equals 16 residues. V lost 0 bases and J lost 0; bases outside the gene matches: 1. Germline V lookup: CDR1 SGDLS, CDR2 YYNGEE. The CDR3 sequence: CASSVGGQGSGNTIYF. The CDR3 region has the DNA TGTGCCAGCAGCGTAGGGGGACAGGGCTCTGGAAACACCATATATTTT.